This T cell receptor (beta chain) was obtained from a study of Ad26.COV2.S vaccination and SARS-CoV-2 variants. For the study at large: COV1001, an Ad26.COV2.S trial, supplied this vaccine-arm donor. Study results and limitations: Vaccinees showed greater spike-specific TCR breadth than placebo recipients. Measurements of TCR breadth and depth may have given underestimates of the total T cell responses.

As to treatment: roughly 20 received Ad26.COV2.S at low or high dose, single or two shots; about 5 received placebo; per-sample allocation not given. Repertoires come from day 63 after the first vaccine or placebo injection. An Ad26 vector expressing Wuhan-strain SARS-CoV-2 spike constituted the vaccine. The CDR3 sequence is 15 residues long. V lost 2 bases and J lost 4; bases outside the gene matches: 4. The assay was immunoSEQ multiplex PCR, and TCRdb's table has in-frame clones only and misses some. The sample lists roughly 700,000 clones; roughly 90% were seen once. As concerns this clone: As yet, its antigen is unknown.

This clonotype was obtained from a person aged 18 to 65 who received the Ad26.COV2.S COVID-19 vaccine or a placebo. The chain has TRBV6-7 and TRBJ1-4, with 7 bases fitting TRBD1. TRBV6-7 is an open reading frame whose function is uncertain. This specimen was peripheral blood, taken in a trial of Ad26.COV2.S vaccine versus placebo. Here the CDR3 reads CASSYEGALNEKLFF. The CDR3 nucleotides are TGTGCCAGCAGTTACGAGGGGGCCCTTAATGAAAAACTGTTTTTT.